Here is one TCR beta chain with its context. This specimen belongs to a study of blood T cell repertoires in COVID-19. About the study: T cells, B-cell-depleted T cells, or PBMCs supplied cDNA or gDNA.

As handled by the study authors: How many nucleated cells were present was estimated from reference gene primer amplification. TCRdb's table, derived via immunoSEQ multiplex PCR, lists solely in-frame clones and lacks some. V, J and clone size are taken as reported in that table, and D and trimming were inferred from the DNA itself. In the table there are about 180,000 clones, roughly three quarters of which are singletons. Seattle patients were enrolled during active infection and followed longitudinally. This CDR3 region has 14 residues. CDR1 and CDR2 (germline): SGHAT, FQNNGV. V shed 5 bases, J shed 4 bases, and the junction held 5 bases outside the gene matches.

The origin of this receptor is a woman older than 75 with COVID-19, enrolled during active disease. This sequence joins TRBV11-2 and TRBJ2-5; 9 nucleotides align to TRBD1. Sequencing was performed on peripheral blood. This chain's CDR3 is CASSRDRVGETQYF. In DNA, the CDR3 is TGTGCCAGCAGCCGGGACAGGGTGGGAGAGACCCAGTACTTC.